This TCR beta chain was captured by sequencing in a study of cytomegalovirus exposure and HLA in healthy donors. From germline, CDR1 is PRHDT and CDR2 FYEKMQ (reference sequence). The CDR3 is 13 amino acids. V lost 4 bases and J lost 8, with 11 bases in between. Both 60 Vbeta primers and 13 Jbeta primers went into the PCR. Method: immunoSEQ multiplex PCR; TCRdb's copy keeps in-frame clones and lacks some. The sample lists over 150,000 clones; 82% were seen once. Sequencing used PBMCs. The source is a girl between 10 and 17 years old in good health and CMV-seropositive. This chain links TRBV13 with TRBJ1-4; D gene uncertain. The CDR3 DNA reads as TGTGCCAGCAGCTCCGGGGTTCAAGAAAAACTGTTTTTT. Encoded protein: CASSSGVQEKLFF. Full variable domain (outside the CDR3, taken from reference TRBV13 and TRBJ1-4): AAGVIQSPRHLIKEKRETATLKCYPIPRHDTVYWYQQGPGQDPQFLISFYEKMQSDKGSIPDRFSAQQFSDYHSELNMSSLELGDSALYFCASSSGVQEKLFFGSGTQLSVL.